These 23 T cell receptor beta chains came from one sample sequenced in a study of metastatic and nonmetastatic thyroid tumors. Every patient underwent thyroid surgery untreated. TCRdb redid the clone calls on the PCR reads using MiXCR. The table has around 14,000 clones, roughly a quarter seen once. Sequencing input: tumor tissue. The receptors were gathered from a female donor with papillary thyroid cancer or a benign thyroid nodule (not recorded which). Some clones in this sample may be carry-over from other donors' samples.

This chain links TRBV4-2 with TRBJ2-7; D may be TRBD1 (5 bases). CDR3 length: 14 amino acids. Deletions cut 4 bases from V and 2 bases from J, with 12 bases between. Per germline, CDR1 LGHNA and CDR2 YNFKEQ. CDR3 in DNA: TGTGCCAGCAGCCCCCCCGGCAGGGCCTACGAGCAGTACTTC. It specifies CASSPPGRAYEQYF.

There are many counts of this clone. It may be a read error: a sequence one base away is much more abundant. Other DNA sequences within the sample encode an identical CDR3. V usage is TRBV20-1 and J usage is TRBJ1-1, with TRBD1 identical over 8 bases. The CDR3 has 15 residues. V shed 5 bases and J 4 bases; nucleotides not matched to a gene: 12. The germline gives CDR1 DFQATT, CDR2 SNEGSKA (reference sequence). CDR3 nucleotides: TGCAGTGCTGGAGGGACAGGATCGGGGTCCACTGAAGCTTTCTTT. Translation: CSAGGTGSGSTEAFF.

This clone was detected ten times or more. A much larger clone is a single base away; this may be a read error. For the CDR3, the DNA is TGTGCCAGCACACAAGGTAGCGGTGGCTACACCTTC. Its protein is CASTQGSGGYTF. The chain carries TRBV6-2 or TRBV6-3 and TRBJ1-2, with unresolved D. Germline V gene data show CDR1 as MNHEY and CDR2 as SVGEGT. The CDR3 has 12 residues. V was shortened by 7 bases and J by 7 bases, with 13 bases between the two germline ends.

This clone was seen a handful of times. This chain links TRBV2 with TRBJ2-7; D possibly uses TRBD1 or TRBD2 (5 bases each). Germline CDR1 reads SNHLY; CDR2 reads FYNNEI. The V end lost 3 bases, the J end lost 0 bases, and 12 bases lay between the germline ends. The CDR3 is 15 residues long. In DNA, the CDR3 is TGTGCCAGCAGTGAGGGACCGCCCACCTCCTACGAGCAGTACTTC. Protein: CASSEGPPTSYEQYF.

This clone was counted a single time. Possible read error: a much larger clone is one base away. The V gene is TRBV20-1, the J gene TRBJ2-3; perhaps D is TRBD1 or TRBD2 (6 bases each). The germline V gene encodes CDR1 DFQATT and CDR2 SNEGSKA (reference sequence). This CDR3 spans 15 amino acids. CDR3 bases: TGCAATGCCGGGGGCTGGACATCGGATACATATACGCAGTATTTT. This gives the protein CNAGGWTSDTYTQYF.

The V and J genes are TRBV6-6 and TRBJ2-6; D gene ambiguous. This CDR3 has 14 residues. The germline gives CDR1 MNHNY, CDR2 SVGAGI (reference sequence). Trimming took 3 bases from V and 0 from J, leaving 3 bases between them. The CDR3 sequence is CASSYFSGANVLTF. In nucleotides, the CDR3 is TGTGCCAGCAGTTATTTCTCTGGGGCCAACGTCCTGACTTTC.

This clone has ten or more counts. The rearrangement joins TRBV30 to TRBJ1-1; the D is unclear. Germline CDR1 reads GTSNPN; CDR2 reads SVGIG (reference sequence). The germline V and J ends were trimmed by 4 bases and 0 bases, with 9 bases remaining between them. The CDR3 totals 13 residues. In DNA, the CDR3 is TGTGCCTGGATGTCCGACATGAACACTGAAGCTTTCTTT. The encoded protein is CAWMSDMNTEAFF.

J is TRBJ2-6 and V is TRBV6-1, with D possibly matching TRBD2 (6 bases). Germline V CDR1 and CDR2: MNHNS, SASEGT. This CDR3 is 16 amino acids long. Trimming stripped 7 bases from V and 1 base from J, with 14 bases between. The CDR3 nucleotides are TGTGCCAGCATGAGGGACTCCGGTTCTGGGGCCAACGTCCTGACTTTC. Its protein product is CASMRDSGSGANVLTF.

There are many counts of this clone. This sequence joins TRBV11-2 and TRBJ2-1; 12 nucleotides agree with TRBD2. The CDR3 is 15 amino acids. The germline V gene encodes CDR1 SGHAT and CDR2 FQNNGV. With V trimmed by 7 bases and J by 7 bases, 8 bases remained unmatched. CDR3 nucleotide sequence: TGTGCCAGCACCATAGGACTAGCGGGAAAAAATGAGCAGTTCTTC. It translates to CASTIGLAGKNEQFF.

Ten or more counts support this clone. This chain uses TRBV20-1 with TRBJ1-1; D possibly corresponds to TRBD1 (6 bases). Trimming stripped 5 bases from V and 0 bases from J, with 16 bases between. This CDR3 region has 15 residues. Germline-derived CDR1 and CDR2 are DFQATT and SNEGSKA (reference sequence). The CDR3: CSAPDPDRLNTEAFF. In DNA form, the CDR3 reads TGCAGTGCTCCCGATCCCGACAGGCTGAACACTGAAGCTTTCTTT.

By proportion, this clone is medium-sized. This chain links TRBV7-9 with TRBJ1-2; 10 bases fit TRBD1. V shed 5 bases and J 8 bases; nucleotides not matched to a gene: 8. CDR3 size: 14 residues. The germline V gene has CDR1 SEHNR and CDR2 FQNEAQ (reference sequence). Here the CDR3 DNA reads TGTGCCAGCAGCCCTATCGGACAGGGGGACGGCTACACCTTC. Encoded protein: CASSPIGQGDGYTF.

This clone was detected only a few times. CDR3 loop: CASIMTSGSPEQYF. As DNA, the CDR3 is TGTGCCAGCATCATGACTAGCGGTAGCCCCGAGCAGTACTTC. J is TRBJ2-7 and V is TRBV2, with TRBD2 identical over 9 bases. CDR1 is SNHLY and CDR2 is FYNNEI in the germline V gene. The CDR3 spans 14 residues. V dropped 7 bases and J dropped 6; count of bases not matched to a gene: 10. The full variable domain, completed using reference TRBV2 and TRBJ2-7, is EPEVTQTPSHQVTQMGQEVILRCVPISNHLYFYWYRQILGQKVEFLVSFYNNEISEKSEIFDDQFSVERPDGSNFTLKIRSTKLEDSAMYFCASIMTSGSPEQYFGPGTRLTVT.

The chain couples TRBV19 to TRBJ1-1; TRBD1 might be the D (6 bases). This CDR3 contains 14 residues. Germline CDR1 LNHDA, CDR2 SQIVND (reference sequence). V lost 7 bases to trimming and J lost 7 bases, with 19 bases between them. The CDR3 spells CASIGGVAGIEAFF. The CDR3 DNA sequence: TGTGCCAGTATAGGGGGGGTAGCTGGCATTGAAGCTTTCTTT.

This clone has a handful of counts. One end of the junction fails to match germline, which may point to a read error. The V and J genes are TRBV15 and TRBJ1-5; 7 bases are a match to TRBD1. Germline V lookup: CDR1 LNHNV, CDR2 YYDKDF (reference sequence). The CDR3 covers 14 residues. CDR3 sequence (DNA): TGTGCCACCATCCAGGGGGATAGCAATCATCCCCAGCATTTT. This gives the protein CATIQGDSNHPQHF.

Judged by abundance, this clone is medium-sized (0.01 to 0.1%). In nucleotides, the CDR3 is TGTGCCAGCAGCTTAAGGACAGGAGAGTACAATGAGCAGTTCTTC. Translated: CASSLRTGEYNEQFF. The rearrangement joins TRBV11-1 to TRBJ2-1; 7 nucleotides line up with TRBD1. The V and J ends lost 2 bases and 4 bases, in that order; junction bases with no gene match: 5. Germline CDR1 reads SGHAT; CDR2 reads FQDESV (reference sequence). The CDR3 is made up of 15 amino acids.

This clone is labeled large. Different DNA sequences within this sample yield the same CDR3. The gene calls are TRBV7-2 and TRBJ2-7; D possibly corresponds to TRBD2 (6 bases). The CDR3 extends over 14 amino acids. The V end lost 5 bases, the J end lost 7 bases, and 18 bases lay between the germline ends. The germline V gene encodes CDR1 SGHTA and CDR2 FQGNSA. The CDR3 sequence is CASSHGVGAGEQYF. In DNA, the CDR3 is TGTGCCAGCAGCCACGGGGTTGGGGCGGGGGAGCAGTACTTC.

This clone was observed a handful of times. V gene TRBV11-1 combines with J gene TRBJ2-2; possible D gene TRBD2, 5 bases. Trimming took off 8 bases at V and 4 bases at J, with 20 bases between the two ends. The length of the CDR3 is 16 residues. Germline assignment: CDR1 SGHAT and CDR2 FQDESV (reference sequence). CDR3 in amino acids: CASHRAVGGSTGELFF. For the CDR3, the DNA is TGTGCCAGCCACCGGGCGGTCGGAGGTTCCACCGGGGAGCTGTTTTTT.

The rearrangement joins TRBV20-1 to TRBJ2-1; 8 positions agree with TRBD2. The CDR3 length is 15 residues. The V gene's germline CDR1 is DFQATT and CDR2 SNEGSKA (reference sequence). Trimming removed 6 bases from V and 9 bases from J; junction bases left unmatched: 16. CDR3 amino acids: CSATQTSGMGGEQFF. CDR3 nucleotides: TGCAGTGCCACCCAAACTAGCGGTATGGGCGGTGAGCAGTTCTTC.

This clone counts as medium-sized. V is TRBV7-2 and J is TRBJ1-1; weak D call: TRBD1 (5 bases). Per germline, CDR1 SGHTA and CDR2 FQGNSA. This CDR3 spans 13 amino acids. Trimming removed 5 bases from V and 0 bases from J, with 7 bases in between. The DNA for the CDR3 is TGTGCCAGCAGCCCGACAGTGAACACTGAAGCTTTCTTT. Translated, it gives CASSPTVNTEAFF.

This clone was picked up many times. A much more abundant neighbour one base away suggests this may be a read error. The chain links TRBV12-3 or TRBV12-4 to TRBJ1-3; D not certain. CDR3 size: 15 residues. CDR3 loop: CASSLGGFSGNTIHF. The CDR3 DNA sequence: TGTGCCAGCAGTTTAGGCGGGTTCTCTGGAAACACCATACATTTT.

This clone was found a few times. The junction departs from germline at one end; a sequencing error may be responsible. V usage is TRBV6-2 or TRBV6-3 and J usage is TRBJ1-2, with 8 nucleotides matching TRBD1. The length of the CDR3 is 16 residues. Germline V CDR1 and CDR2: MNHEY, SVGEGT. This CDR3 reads CTSSAPETGVDYGYTF. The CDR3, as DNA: TGTACCAGCAGCGCCCCTGAGACAGGGGTCGACTATGGCTACACCTTC.

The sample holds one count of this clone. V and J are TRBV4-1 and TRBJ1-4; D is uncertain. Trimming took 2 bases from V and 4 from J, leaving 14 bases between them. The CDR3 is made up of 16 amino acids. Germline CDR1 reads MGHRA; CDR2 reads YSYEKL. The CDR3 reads CASSQPLVGINEKLFF. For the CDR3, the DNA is TGCGCCAGCAGCCAACCCTTGGTGGGGATTAATGAAAAACTGTTTTTT.

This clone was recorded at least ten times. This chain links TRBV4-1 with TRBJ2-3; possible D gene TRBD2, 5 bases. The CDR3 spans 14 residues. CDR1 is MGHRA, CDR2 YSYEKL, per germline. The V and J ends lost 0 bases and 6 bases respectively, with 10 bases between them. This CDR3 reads CASSQEAGQDTQYF. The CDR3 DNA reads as TGCGCCAGCAGCCAAGAGGCGGGCCAGGATACGCAGTATTTT.